Here is one TCR beta chain with its context. These data belong to a study of T cell repertoires in cytomegalovirus infection. Study in general: From public TCR beta signatures came an indication of both CMV infection and matching HLA type.

Via MiXCR, TCRdb re-called the reads, giving one row per CDR3 protein. Of 500,000 or so distinct CDR3 sequences in the sample, 15% to 20% are singletons; the top ten hold more than 20%. Sequenced: CD8+ T cells from PBMCs. The clonotype comes from a human donor in good health (CMV status not recorded). Some clones in this sample may be carry-over from other donors' samples.

This chain's CDR3 is CASSSPGSVSGNTIYF. The DNA for the CDR3 is TGTGCCAGCAGCTCCCCGGGGTCGGTCTCTGGAAACACCATATATTTT. V is TRBV7-9 and J is TRBJ1-3; D call uncertain. CDR3 length: 16 amino acids. V was pared by 4 bases and J by 0 bases, with 13 bases between. Germline V gene data show CDR1 as SEHNR and CDR2 as FQNEAQ (reference sequence).